This TCR beta chain derives from a study of neurological immune-mediated disorders. This clonotype has ten or more counts. Its antigen is currently unknown. Time point described: technical triplicate 2. Findings of the study overall: Multiple sclerosis was found to have the least TCR clonal expansion, below healthy controls, and HTLV-1-associated myelopathy the most. Among expanded clones, no CDR3 amino acid sequences were shared across subjects, a pattern suggesting private repertoires in all groups.

The method for making cDNA was 5'RACE, and it used 10-nucleotide random UMIs. Using its own MiXCR run on the 5' RACE reads, TCRdb lists one record per CDR3 protein. This table holds more than 30,000 distinct CDR3 sequences, roughly 13% found once. This TCR came from a female donor with HTLV-1-associated myelopathy (HAM/TSP). The sequenced material came from CD4+ T cells from blood.

CDR3: CSATKPGRFGYTF. CDR3 bases: TGCAGTGCTACTAAACCTGGGCGGTTCGGCTACACCTTC. This chain uses TRBV20-1 with TRBJ1-2; no clear D gene. The germline V and J ends were trimmed by 4 bases and 8 bases, with 17 bases remaining between them. The CDR3 totals 13 residues. Per germline, CDR1 DFQATT and CDR2 SNEGSKA (reference sequence).